Each of the 10 T cell receptor beta chains below was sequenced from the same sample in a study of T cell responses to AZD1222 COVID-19 vaccine. Measured with immunoSEQ multiplex PCR; TCRdb has only the in-frame clones, and not every one. This sample has over 100,000 clones, with around 90% found just once. Here the sequenced sample was peripheral blood, taken on day 0 of AZD1222 vaccination. The receptors were gathered from an adult in good health.

CDR3 amino acids: CAISRQSQETQYF. The CDR3 coding sequence is TGTGCCATCAGTAGACAGTCCCAAGAGACCCAGTACTTC. The V call is TRBV10-3, the J call TRBJ2-5; the D gene is possibly TRBD1 (5 bases). The ends were cut back, 5 bases at V and 1 base at J, with 8 bases in the middle. Germline CDR1 and CDR2: ENHRY and SYGVKD. This CDR3 is built from 13 residues.

V usage is TRBV28 and J usage is TRBJ1-2; no clear D gene. The germline V and J ends were trimmed by 11 bases and 4 bases, with 14 bases remaining between them. Per the germline V gene, CDR1 is MDHEN and CDR2 is SYDVKM. The CDR3 is made up of 12 amino acids. The chain's CDR3 is CALEIGPYGYTF. For the CDR3, the DNA is TGTGCCCTCGAGATAGGCCCCTATGGCTACACCTTC.

The chain couples TRBV5-6 to TRBJ1-1; 9 bases agree with TRBD1. Germline assignment: CDR1 SGHDT and CDR2 YYEEEE. The CDR3 is 13 amino acids. V lost 0 bases to trimming and J lost 6 bases; unmatched junction nucleotides: 0. The CDR3 region is CASSLGTGAEAFF. CDR3 bases: TGTGCCAGCAGCTTGGGGACAGGGGCTGAAGCTTTCTTT. The variable domain in full, with the rest retrieved from reference TRBV5-6 and TRBJ1-1, is DAGVTQSPTHLIKTRGQQVTLRCSPKSGHDTVSWYQQALGQGPQFIFQYYEEEERQRGNFPDRFSGHQFPNYSSELNVNALLLGDSALYLCASSLGTGAEAFFGQGTRLTVV.

This clone was counted a few times. The chain recombines TRBV16 with TRBJ2-2; tentative D call: TRBD2 (6 bases). The CDR3 extends over 21 amino acids. Trimming shortened V by 0 bases and J by 1 base, and 24 bases separated the two germline ends. Germline V gene lookup returns CDR1 KGHSY and CDR2 FQNENV. CDR3 loop: CASSQSLGPGLIIWNTGELFF. The CDR3 bases are TGTGCCAGCAGCCAATCGTTAGGCCCGGGACTCATAATTTGGAACACCGGGGAGCTGTTTTTT.

The CDR3 DNA is TGTGCCAGCAGCTTAGAGGTGTTAGAGACCCAGTACTTC. This gives the protein CASSLEVLETQYF. V and J are TRBV11-2 and TRBJ2-5; D gene ambiguous. The V gene lost 0 bases and the J gene lost 4 bases, with 6 bases spanning the gap. The CDR3 extends over 13 amino acids. In germline, CDR1 is SGHAT, CDR2 FQNNGV.

The V and J genes are TRBV9 and TRBJ2-2, with D tentatively TRBD2 (6 bases). The CDR3 spans 16 residues. V gave up 4 bases and J gave up 0 bases, with 13 bases separating them. CDR1 is SGDLS, CDR2 YYNGEE, per germline. CDR3 in DNA: TGTGCCAGCAGCCGAAACCGGGGGACGAACACCGGGGAGCTGTTTTTT. It codes for CASSRNRGTNTGELFF.

The genes are TRBV7-6 and TRBJ1-2; tentatively, D is TRBD1 (5 bases). Germline lookup yields CDR1 SGHVS and CDR2 FNYEAQ. This CDR3 has 13 amino acids. The V end was cut by 5 bases, the J end by 8 bases, with 15 bases between. CDR3 residues: CASSRGVGGGYTF. The CDR3 DNA reads as TGTGCCAGCAGCCGAGGGGTCGGTGGAGGCTACACCTTC.

The rearrangement joins TRBV19 to TRBJ2-5, with 11 bases aligning to TRBD2. The CDR3 sequence is 14 residues long. Germline-derived CDR1 and CDR2 are LNHDA and SQIVND (reference sequence). J lost 5 bases, V lost 7 bases, and 6 bases had no gene match. The CDR3 reads CASILAGVGETQYF. In nucleotides, the CDR3 is TGTGCCAGTATACTAGCGGGGGTAGGCGAGACCCAGTACTTC.

The chain is built from TRBV11-1 and TRBJ2-3; no clear D. This CDR3 comprises 14 residues. The germline V gene encodes CDR1 SGHAT and CDR2 FQDESV (reference sequence). Trimming cost V 6 bases and J 5 bases, with 15 bases left between them. The CDR3 spells CASRQSRLVDTQYF. The CDR3 nucleotides read TGTGCCAGCAGACAAAGCCGACTTGTAGATACGCAGTATTTT.

In its sample, this clone was seen a few times. The rearrangement links TRBV5-4 to TRBJ2-7; D is possibly TRBD1 (7 bases). The V gene lost 1 base and the J gene lost 4 bases, with 15 bases spanning the gap. Germline V gene sequence: CDR1 SGHNT, CDR2 YYREEE (reference sequence). The CDR3 consists of 15 residues. CDR3: CASSLKAGGRYEQYF. The CDR3 DNA follows: TGTGCCAGCAGCTTGAAGGCAGGGGGGAGATACGAGCAGTACTTC. The full variable domain, in which reference TRBV5-4 and TRBJ2-7 provide the parts outside the CDR3, is ETGVTQSPTHLIKTRGQQVTLRCSSQSGHNTVSWYQQALGQGPQFIFQYYREEENGRGNFPPRFSGLQFPNYSSELNVNALELDDSALYLCASSLKAGGRYEQYFGPGTRLTVT.